This entry lists 6 T cell receptor beta chains sequenced from one sample in a study of Graves' ophthalmopathy and Graves' hyperthyroidism. Amplified material comprised TCR beta CDR3 regions derived from RNA transcripts. The library came from an HTBI-primed first-round RT-PCR and a second-round multiplex PCR. TCRdb re-called the multiplex PCR reads with MiXCR, one entry per CDR3 protein. The sample includes 350,000 to 450,000 distinct CDR3 sequences, 15% to 20% of them seen just once. Sequencing was performed on peripheral blood. The receptors derive from a woman aged 18 to 35 with Graves' ophthalmopathy.

The chain joins TRBV6-2 or TRBV6-3 to TRBJ2-7; the D call may be TRBD1 or TRBD2 (5 bases each). Germline assignment: CDR1 MNHEY and CDR2 SVGEGT. V was shortened by 5 bases and J by 5 bases, with 16 bases between the two germline ends. The CDR3 extends over 14 amino acids. Here the CDR3 DNA reads TGTGCCAGCAGTCAGACTAAGAGGGACGACGAGCAGTACTTC. It yields the protein CASSQTKRDDEQYF.

This clonotype came up many times. The chain employs TRBV30 and TRBJ1-1; D gene uncertain. CDR3 length: 17 residues. Germline V gene sequence: CDR1 GTSNPN, CDR2 SVGIG (reference sequence). The germline V and J ends were trimmed by 3 bases and 2 bases, with 22 bases remaining between them. This chain's CDR3 is CAWRINGWRQRNTEAFF. Here the CDR3 DNA reads TGTGCCTGGAGAATAAATGGCTGGAGGCAGCGAAACACTGAAGCTTTCTTT.

This clonotype was observed many times. The chain carries TRBV6-2 or TRBV6-3 and TRBJ1-1; possible D gene TRBD1, 5 bases. This CDR3 contains 15 residues. CDR1 and CDR2 from the germline V gene are MNHEY and SVGEGT. V dropped 10 bases and J dropped 5 bases, with 23 bases sitting between them. CDR3 DNA: TGTGCCACCGTTGGGGGAGGGGCGCGGAGGACTGAAGCTTTCTTT. Translation: CATVGGGARRTEAFF.

This clonotype showed up many times. The V gene is TRBV28, the J gene TRBJ2-7; 9 bases match TRBD1. CDR3 length equals 15 residues. The germline gives CDR1 MDHEN, CDR2 SYDVKM. The ends lost 6 bases at V and 3 bases at J; junction bases unmatched: 9. The DNA for the CDR3 is TGTGCCAGCAGAACTCCGGGACAGGGACTCTACGAGCAGTACTTC. The encoded protein is CASRTPGQGLYEQYF.

This clonotype appeared many times. V is TRBV6-2 or TRBV6-3 and J is TRBJ2-7; the D call may be TRBD1 or TRBD2 (5 bases each). The CDR3 is made up of 15 amino acids. V was pared by 10 bases and J by 3 bases, with 22 bases between. The germline V gene encodes CDR1 MNHEY and CDR2 SVGEGT. This CDR3 reads CAIGGSTRGFYEQYF. The CDR3 region has the DNA TGTGCCATTGGGGGTAGCACCCGGGGCTTCTACGAGCAGTACTTC.

This clonotype was picked up many times. The rearrangement links TRBV27 to TRBJ2-7; the D gene is possibly TRBD1 (5 bases). Germline V gene data show CDR1 as MNHEY and CDR2 as SMNVEV (reference sequence). The CDR3 is made up of 14 amino acids. Trimming pared 4 bases from V and 1 base from J, leaving 11 bases between. Here the CDR3 reads CASSSWGSSYEQYF. CDR3 DNA sequence: TGTGCCAGCAGTTCTTGGGGCAGTTCCTACGAGCAGTACTTC.